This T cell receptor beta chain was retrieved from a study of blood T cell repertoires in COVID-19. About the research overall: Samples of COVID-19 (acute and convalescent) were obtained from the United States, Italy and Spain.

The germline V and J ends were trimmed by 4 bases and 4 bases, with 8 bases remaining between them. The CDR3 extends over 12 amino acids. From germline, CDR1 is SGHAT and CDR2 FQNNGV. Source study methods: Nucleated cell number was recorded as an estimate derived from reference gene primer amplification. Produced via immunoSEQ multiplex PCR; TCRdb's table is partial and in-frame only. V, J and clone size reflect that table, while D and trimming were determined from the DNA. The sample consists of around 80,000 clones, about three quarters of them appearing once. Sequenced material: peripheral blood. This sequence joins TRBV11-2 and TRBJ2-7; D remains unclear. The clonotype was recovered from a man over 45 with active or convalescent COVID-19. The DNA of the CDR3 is TGTGCCAGCAGCTCCACTGGTTACGAGCAGTACTTC. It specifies CASSSTGYEQYF.